This T cell receptor (delta chain) was identified during a study of Vδ1+ human thymocytes. Notes on the study in general: Unlike peripheral blood Vdelta1+ controls, thymic delta-chain sequences included 15% to 20% Vdelta2 and few Vdelta3. In the thymus, TRG and TRD repertoires looked highly polyclonal with Gaussian CDR3 lengths.

The sorted cells were CD3+ Vdelta1+ Vdelta2- thymocytes from alphabeta-depleted thymus. Germline lookup yields CDR1 TSWWSYY and CDR2 QGS. The CDR3 is 15 residues long. V lost 1 base, J lost 11 bases, and 10 bases stayed unmatched. The template was reverse-transcribed extracted RNA. The CDR3 regions were amplified by multiplex PCR from V-gene primers to a constant-region primer. TCRdb fed the multiplex PCR reads into CATT to redo clone calling. Among about 75,000 delta-chain clones listed, approximately 37% were seen once. As regards this clone: The antigen remains unidentified.

The genes are TRDV1 and TRDJ1, with TRDD3 identical over 10 bases. This clonotype originated in a boy younger than two who had congenital heart surgery. The sequenced material came from Vdelta1+ gamma-delta thymocytes from the thymus. Subset defined: FACS-sorted CD3+ TCRalphabeta- TCRVdelta1+ TCRVdelta2- thymocytes. Here the CDR3 reads CALGERGTGGSGLIF. The CDR3 DNA follows: TGTGCTCTTGGGGAACGAGGTACTGGGGGATCAGGGCTCATCTTT.